The T cell receptor beta chain described here comes from a study of blood T cell repertoires in COVID-19. About the research overall: Researchers got acute and convalescent COVID-19 samples from the United States, Italy and Spain. The cDNA or gDNA used as material had been derived from T cells, B-cell-depleted T cells, or PBMCs.

Trimming pared 2 bases from V and 4 bases from J, leaving 17 bases between. This CDR3 has 16 amino acids. Germline assignment: CDR1 SGHVS and CDR2 FQNEAQ. The method was immunoSEQ multiplex PCR; TCRdb's version includes in-frame clones alone and lacks a portion of them. The sample holds roughly 250,000 clones, roughly 82% seen once. All enrollees were roughly 18 to 95 years old and from fewer than 30 US areas. Grouping used clinical history reported by participants in a survey and questionnaire. The rearrangement uses TRBV7-8 and TRBJ1-2; a weak D match, TRBD1 (5 bases). The TCR sequence derives from a woman between 50 and 59 years old who had recovered from COVID-19. The sequenced sample consisted of PBMCs or T cells enriched from blood (not recorded which). The CDR3 is CASSLNSAGGSYGYTF. The CDR3, as DNA: TGTGCCAGCAGCTTAAATTCCGCGGGGGGAAGCTATGGCTACACCTTC.